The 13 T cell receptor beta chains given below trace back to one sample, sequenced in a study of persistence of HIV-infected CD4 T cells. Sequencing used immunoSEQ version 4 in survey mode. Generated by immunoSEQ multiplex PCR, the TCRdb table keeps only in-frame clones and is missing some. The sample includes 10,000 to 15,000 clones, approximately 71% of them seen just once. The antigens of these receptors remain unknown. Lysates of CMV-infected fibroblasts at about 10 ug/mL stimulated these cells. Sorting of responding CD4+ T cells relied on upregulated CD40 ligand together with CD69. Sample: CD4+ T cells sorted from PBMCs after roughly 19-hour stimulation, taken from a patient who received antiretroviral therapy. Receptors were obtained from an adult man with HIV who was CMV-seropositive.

CDR3 region: CASGQGVITDTQYF. DNA of the CDR3: TGTGCCAGTGGACAGGGGGTTATCACAGATACGCAGTATTTT. The rearrangement joins TRBV6-5 to TRBJ2-3; 10 nucleotides agree with TRBD1. V gave up 9 bases and J gave up 2 bases; unmatched junction bases: 5. The CDR3 runs 14 residues. Germline assignment: CDR1 MNHEY and CDR2 SVGAGI.

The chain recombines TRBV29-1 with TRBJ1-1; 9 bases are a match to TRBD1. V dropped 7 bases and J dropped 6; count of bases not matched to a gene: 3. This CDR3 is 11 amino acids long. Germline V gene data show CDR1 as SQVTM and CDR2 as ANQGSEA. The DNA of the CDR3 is TGCAGCGCCTGGACAGGGGCTGAAGCTTTCTTT. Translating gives CSAWTGAEAFF.

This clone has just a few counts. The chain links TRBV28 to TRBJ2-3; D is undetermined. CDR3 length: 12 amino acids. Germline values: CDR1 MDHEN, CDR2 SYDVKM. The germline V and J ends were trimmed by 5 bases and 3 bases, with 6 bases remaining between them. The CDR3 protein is CASSHRTDTQYF. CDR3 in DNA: TGTGCCAGCAGTCATCGAACAGATACGCAGTATTTT.

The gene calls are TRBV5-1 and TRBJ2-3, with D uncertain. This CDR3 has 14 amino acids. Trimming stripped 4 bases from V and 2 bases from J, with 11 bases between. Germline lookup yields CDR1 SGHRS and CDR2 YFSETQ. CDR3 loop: CASSMAGSTDTQYF. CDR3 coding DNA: TGCGCCAGCAGCATGGCTGGGTCCACAGATACGCAGTATTTT. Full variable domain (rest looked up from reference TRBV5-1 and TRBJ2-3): KAGVTQTPRYLIKTRGQQVTLSCSPISGHRSVSWYQQTPGQGLQFLFEYFSETQRNKGNFPGRFSGRQFSNSRSEMNVSTLELGDSALYLCASSMAGSTDTQYFGPGTRLTVL.

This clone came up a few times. The CDR3 loop reads CASSLLAPEGNQPQHF. The CDR3 DNA sequence: TGTGCCAGCAGCTTGTTGGCCCCGGAGGGCAATCAGCCCCAGCATTTT. The V gene is TRBV5-6, the J gene TRBJ1-5; D is unresolved. CDR1 is SGHDT and CDR2 is YYEEEE in the germline V gene. CDR3 length: 16 amino acids. V lost 1 base, J lost 2 bases, and 13 bases lay in between.

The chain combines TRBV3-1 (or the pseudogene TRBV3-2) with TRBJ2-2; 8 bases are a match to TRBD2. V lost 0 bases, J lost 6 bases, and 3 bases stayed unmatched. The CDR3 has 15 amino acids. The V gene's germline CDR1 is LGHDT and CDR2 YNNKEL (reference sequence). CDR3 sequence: CASSQDGLASGELFF. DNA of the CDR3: TGTGCCAGCAGCCAAGATGGACTAGCATCCGGGGAGCTGTTTTTT.

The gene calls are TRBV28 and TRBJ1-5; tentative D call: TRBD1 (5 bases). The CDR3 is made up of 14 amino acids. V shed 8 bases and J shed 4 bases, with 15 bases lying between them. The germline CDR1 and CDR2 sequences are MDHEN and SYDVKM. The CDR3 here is CASAGRVGNQPQHF. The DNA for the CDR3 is TGTGCCAGCGCTGGCAGGGTGGGGAATCAGCCCCAGCATTTT.

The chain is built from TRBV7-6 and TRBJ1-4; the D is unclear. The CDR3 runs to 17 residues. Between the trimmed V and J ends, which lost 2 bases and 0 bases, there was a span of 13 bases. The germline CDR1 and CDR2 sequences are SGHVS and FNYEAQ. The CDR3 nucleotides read TGTGCCAGCAGCTTATATTCCGGGCTATCAACTAATGAAAAACTGTTTTTT. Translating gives CASSLYSGLSTNEKLFF.

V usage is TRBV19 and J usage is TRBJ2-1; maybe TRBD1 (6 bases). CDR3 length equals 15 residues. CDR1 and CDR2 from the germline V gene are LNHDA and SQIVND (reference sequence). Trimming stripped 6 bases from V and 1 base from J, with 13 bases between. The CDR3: CASSLRTGSYNEQFF. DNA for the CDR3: TGTGCCAGTAGCCTTCGAACAGGGTCCTACAATGAGCAGTTCTTC.

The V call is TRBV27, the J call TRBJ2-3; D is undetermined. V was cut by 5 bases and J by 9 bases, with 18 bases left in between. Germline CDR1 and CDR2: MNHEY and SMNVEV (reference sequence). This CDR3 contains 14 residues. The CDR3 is CASSLGSSVSTQYF. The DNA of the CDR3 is TGTGCCAGCAGTCTAGGCTCCTCGGTCTCAACGCAGTATTTT.

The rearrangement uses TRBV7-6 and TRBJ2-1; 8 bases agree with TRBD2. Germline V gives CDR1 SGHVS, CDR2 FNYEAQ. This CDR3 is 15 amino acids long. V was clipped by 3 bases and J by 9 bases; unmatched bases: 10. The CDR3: CASSFLSGASSEQFF. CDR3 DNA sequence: TGTGCCAGCAGCTTCCTTAGCGGGGCTTCCAGTGAGCAGTTCTTC. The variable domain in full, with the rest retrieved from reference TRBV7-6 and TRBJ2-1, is GAGVSQSPRYKVTKRGQDVALRCDPISGHVSLYWYRQALGQGPEFLTYFNYEAQQDKSGLPNDRFSAERPEGSISTLTIQRTEQRDSAMYRCASSFLSGASSEQFFGPGTRLTVL.

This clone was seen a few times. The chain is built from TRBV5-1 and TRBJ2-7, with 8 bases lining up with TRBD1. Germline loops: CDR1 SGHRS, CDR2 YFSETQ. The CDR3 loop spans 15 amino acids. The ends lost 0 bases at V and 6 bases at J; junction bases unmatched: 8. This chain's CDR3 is CASSLVFTGGPEQYF. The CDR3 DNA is TGCGCCAGCAGCTTGGTCTTTACAGGGGGTCCCGAGCAGTACTTC.

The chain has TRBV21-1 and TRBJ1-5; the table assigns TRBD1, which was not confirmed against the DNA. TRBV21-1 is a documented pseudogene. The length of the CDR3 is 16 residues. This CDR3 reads CATTGRGQDSNQPQHF. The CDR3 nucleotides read TGTGCCACCACGGGCAGGGGACAAGATAGCAATCAGCCCCAGCATTTT.